The T cell receptor beta chain under discussion was sequenced for a study of blood T cell repertoires in COVID-19. In its sample, this clone was seen a few times. Germline values: CDR1 MGHRA, CDR2 YSYEKL. The J segment lost 4 bases and the V segment lost 0 bases, leaving 5 bases of the junction unmatched. This CDR3 region has 15 residues. Original processing methods: The authors estimated nucleated cell counts from reference gene primer amplification. TCRdb's table, derived via immunoSEQ multiplex PCR, lists solely in-frame clones and lacks some. Clone size and V and J calls were adopted from that table, with D and trimming inferred from the DNA. The sample carries under 300,000 clones, just under 85% recorded once.

This TCR came from an elderly woman with acute or convalescent COVID-19. The chain recombines TRBV4-1 with TRBJ2-7; 8 bases fit TRBD2. The specimen was peripheral blood. DNA of the CDR3: TGCGCCAGCAGCCAAGAGGGGCGGGGGGTATACGAGCAGTACTTC. Residues: CASSQEGRGVYEQYF.